This T cell receptor beta chain was sequenced in a study of CXCR3-negative and CXCR3-positive naive CD8 T cells. Whole-study findings and limits: Surface CD5 matched across naive subsets, and TRB CDR3 properties served to infer TCR strength. The study found more hydrophobic TRB CDR3s in CXCR3-positive naive cells than in CXCR3-negative naive cells.

The CDR3 length is 13 residues. Germline lookup yields CDR1 SEHNR and CDR2 FQNEAQ (reference sequence). The authors prepared UMI-labeled TRB cDNA libraries by 5' RACE. No DNA is given; TCRdb re-called the 5' RACE reads and lists each CDR3 protein once. The record lists some 50,000 distinct CDR3 sequences, of which the ten most abundant hold 0.56%. For this clonotype: What it recognizes is unknown.

V and J are TRBV7-9 and TRBJ2-7. This receptor was obtained from a human donor in good health. Some clones in this sample may be carry-over from other donors' samples. Material: naive CXCR3+ CD8+ T cells from blood. As to subset: CD45RO-CCR7+CD27+CD95- naive CD8+ T cells expressing CXCR3 (TNR3+). CDR3 protein: CASSSTLLYEQYF.